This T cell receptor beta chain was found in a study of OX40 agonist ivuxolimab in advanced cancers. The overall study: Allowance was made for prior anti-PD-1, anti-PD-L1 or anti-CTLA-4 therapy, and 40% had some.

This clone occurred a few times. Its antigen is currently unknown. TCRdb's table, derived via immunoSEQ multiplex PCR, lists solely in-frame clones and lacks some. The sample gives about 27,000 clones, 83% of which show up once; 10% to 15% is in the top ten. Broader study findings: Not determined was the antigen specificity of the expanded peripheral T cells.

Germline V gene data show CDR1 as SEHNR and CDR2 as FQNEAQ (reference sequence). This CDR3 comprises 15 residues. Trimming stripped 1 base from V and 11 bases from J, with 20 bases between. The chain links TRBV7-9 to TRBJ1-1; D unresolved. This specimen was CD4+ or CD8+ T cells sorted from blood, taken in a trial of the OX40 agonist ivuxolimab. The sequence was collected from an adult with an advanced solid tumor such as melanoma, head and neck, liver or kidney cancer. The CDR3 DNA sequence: TGTGCCAGCAGCTTAGTAGCCCTCTCGCCATCACCGGCTTTCTTT. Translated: CASSLVALSPSPAFF.